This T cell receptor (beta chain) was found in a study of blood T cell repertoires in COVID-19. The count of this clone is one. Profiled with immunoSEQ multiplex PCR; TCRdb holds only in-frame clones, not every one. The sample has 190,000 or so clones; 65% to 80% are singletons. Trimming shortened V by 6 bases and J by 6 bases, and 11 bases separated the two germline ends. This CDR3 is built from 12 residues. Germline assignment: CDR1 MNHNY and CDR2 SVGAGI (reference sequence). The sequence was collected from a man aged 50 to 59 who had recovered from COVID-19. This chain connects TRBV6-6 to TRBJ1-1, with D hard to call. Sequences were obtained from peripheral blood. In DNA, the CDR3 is TGTGCCAGCAGCCCTCGGGGTCCTGAAGCTTTCTTT. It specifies CASSPRGPEAFF.